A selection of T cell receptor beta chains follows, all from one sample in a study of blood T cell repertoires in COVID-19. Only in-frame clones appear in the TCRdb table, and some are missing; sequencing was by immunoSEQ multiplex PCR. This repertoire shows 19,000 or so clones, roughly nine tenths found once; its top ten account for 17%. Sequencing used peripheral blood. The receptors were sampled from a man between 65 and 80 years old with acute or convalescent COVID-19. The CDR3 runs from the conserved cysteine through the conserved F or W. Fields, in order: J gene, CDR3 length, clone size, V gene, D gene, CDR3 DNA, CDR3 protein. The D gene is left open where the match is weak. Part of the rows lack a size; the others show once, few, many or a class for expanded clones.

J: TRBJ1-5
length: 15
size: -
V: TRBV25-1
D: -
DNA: TGTGCCAGCAGTGAATCAGGGGAGCTCGGTCAGCCCCAGCATTTT
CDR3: CASSESGELGQPQHF

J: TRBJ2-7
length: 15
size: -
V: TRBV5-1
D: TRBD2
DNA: TGCGCCAGCAGCCCAGCCTCTGGGGGGGCCTACGAGCAGTACTTC
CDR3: CASSPASGGAYEQYF

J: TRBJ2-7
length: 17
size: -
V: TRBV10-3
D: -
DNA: TGTGCCATCAGTGCTTATACAGGGGGGGGAAGCTCCTACGAGCAGTACTTC
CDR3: CAISAYTGGGSSYEQYF

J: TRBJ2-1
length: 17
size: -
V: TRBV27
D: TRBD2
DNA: TGTGCCAGCAGTTTACCCCCGGCGGGAGCCACCTACAATGAGCAGTTCTTC
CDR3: CASSLPPAGATYNEQFF

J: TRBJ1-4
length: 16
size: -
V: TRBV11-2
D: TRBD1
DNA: TGTGCCAGCAGCTTAGTAGGGGGCGGTATCAAAAAAGGACTGTTTTTT
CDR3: CASSLVGGGIKKGLFF

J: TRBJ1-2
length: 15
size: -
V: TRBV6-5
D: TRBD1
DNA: TGTGCCAGCAGTTACGCCCGGACAGGAAACTATGGCTACACCTTC
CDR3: CASSYARTGNYGYTF

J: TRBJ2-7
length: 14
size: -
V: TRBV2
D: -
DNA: TGTGCCAGCAGTGAAAACAGGGAAGGCTACGAGCAGTACTTC
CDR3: CASSENREGYEQYF

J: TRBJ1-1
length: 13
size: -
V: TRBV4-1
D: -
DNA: TGCGCCAGCACCCTGAGGGAGGACACTGAAGCTTTCTTT
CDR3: CASTLREDTEAFF

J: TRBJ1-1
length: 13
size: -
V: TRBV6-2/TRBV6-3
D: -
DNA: TGTGCCAGCAGCACCGACACCGACACTGAAGCTTTCTTT
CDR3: CASSTDTDTEAFF

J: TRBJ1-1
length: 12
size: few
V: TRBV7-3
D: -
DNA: TGTGCCAGCAGCTTCTTGTACACTGAAGCTTTCTTT
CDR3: CASSFLYTEAFF

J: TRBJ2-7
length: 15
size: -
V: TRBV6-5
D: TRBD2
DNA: TGTGCCAGCCAGAGTCAAATGGCGGGAGGCTACGAGCAGTACTTC
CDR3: CASQSQMAGGYEQYF

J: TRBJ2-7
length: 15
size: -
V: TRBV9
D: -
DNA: TGTGCCAGCAGCGTAGGGTCAGGGGTCTCCTACGAGCAGTACTTC
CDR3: CASSVGSGVSYEQYF

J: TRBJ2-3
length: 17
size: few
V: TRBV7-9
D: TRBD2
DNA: TGTGCCAGCAGTTACCCACTAGCGGGAGGGCCAATGGATACGCAGTATTTT
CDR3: CASSYPLAGGPMDTQYF

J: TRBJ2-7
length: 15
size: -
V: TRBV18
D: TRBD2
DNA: TGTGCCAGCTCACAACCGGGACTAGCTTCCTACGAGCAGTACTTC
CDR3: CASSQPGLASYEQYF

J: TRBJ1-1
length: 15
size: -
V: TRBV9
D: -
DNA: TGTGCCAGCAGCGACCAGACAGAATGGAACACTGAAGCTTTCTTT
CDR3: CASSDQTEWNTEAFF

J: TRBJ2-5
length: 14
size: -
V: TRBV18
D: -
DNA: TGTGCCAGCTCACCTGTCCGCAGCCAAGAGACCCAGTACTTC
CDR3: CASSPVRSQETQYF

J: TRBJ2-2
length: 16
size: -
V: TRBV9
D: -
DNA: TGTGCCAGCAGCCCAGGGGGACTCCTGAACACCGGGGAGCTGTTTTTT
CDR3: CASSPGGLLNTGELFF

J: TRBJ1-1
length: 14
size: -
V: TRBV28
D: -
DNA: TGTGCCAGCAGTTGGCCGGGGGGTCGGGCTGAAGCTTTCTTT
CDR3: CASSWPGGRAEAFF

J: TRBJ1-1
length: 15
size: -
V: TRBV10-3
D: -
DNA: TGTGCCATCAGGCATCAGGTACAGGCTGGCACTGAAGCTTTCTTT
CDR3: CAIRHQVQAGTEAFF

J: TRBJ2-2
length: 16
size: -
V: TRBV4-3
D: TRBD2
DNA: TGCGCCAGCAGCCAACATGGTGCTAGCGGCACCGGGGAGCTGTTTTTT
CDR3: CASSQHGASGTGELFF

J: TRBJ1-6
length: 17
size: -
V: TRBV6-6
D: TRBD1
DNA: TGTGCCAGCAGCCGAGAGAGCCCGACAGGGGTGAATTCACCCCTCCACTTT
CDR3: CASSRESPTGVNSPLHF

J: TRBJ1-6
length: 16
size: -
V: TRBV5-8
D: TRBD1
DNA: TGTGCCAGCACCACCGGACAGGGAAGGGTGAAATCACCCCTCCACTTT
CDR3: CASTTGQGRVKSPLHF

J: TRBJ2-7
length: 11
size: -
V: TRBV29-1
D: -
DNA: TGCAGCGTTTCGGAGAACTACGAGCAGTACTTC
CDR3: CSVSENYEQYF

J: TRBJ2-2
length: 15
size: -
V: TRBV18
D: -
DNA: TGTGCCAGCTCACCGATTGACAGCAACACCGGGGAGCTGTTTTTT
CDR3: CASSPIDSNTGELFF

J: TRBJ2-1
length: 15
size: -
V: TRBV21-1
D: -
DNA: TGTGCCAGCAGCAATAACGGGAAGTCCTACAATGAGCAGTTCTTC
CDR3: CASSNNGKSYNEQFF

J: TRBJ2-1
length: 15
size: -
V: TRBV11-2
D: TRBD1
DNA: TGTGCCAGCAGCGACAGACAGGGGATTTCCAATGAGCAGTTCTTC
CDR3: CASSDRQGISNEQFF

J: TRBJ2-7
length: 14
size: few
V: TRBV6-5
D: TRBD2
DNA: TGTGCCAGCAGCGCCGGACTAGCCGGCTACGAGCAGTACTTC
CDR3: CASSAGLAGYEQYF

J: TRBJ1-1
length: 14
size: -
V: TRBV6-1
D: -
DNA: TGTGCCAGCAGTGAAGGGGCAGAAAACACTGAAGCTTTCTTT
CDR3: CASSEGAENTEAFF

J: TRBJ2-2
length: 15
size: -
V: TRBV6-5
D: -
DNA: TGTGCCAGTATCCAGACAGGGGCGGGAGCCGGGGAGCTGTTTTTT
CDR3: CASIQTGAGAGELFF

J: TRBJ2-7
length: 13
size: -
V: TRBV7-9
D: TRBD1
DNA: TGTGCCAGCAGTCATGGGACAGGCTACGAGCAGTACTTC
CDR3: CASSHGTGYEQYF

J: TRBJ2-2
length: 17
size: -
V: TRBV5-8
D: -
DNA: TGTGCCAGCAGACCAAGGTGGGGCAGGCAAGACACCGGGGAGCTGTTTTTT
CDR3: CASRPRWGRQDTGELFF

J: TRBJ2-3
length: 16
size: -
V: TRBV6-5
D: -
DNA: TGTGCCAGCAGTTTAGAGACTTCGAGGAATGTTGATACGCAGTATTTT
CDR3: CASSLETSRNVDTQYF

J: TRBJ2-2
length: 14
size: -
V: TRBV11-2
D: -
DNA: TGTGCCAGCAGCTTGGATAGGGGTAGTAGGGAGCTGTTTTTT
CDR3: CASSLDRGSRELFF

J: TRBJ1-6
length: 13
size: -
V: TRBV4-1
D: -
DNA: TGCGCCAGCAGCCAAGACAGGGTTTCACCCCTCCACTTT
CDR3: CASSQDRVSPLHF

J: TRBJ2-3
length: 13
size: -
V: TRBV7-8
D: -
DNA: TGTGCCAGCAGCTTAGATGTCGGAGATACGCAGTATTTT
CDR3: CASSLDVGDTQYF

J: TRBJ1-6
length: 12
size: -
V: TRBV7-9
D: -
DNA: TGTGCCAGCAGCCTCGAGCATTCACCCCTCCACTTT
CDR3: CASSLEHSPLHF

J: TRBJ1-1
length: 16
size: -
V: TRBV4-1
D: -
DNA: TGCGCCAGCAGCCAAGATGGGTCGGACATGAACACTGAAGCTTTCTTT
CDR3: CASSQDGSDMNTEAFF

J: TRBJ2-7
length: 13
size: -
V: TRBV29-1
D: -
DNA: TGCAGCGTCCGTCAGGGGACCCTGGACGAGCAGTACTTC
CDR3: CSVRQGTLDEQYF

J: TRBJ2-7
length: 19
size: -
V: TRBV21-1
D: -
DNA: TGTGCCATCCCTTTTGACATTTATAGCGGGAGGATCAACTCCTACGAGCAGTACTTC
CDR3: CAIPFDIYSGRINSYEQYF

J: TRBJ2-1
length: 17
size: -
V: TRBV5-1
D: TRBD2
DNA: TGCGCCAGCAGGGCGCGAGGTAGCGGGAGGACCTACAATGAGCAGTTCTTC
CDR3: CASRARGSGRTYNEQFF

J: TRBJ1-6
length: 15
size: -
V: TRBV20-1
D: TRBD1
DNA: TGCAGTGCTAGTCTAGGGGGCAGGGATAATTCACCCCTCCACTTT
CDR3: CSASLGGRDNSPLHF